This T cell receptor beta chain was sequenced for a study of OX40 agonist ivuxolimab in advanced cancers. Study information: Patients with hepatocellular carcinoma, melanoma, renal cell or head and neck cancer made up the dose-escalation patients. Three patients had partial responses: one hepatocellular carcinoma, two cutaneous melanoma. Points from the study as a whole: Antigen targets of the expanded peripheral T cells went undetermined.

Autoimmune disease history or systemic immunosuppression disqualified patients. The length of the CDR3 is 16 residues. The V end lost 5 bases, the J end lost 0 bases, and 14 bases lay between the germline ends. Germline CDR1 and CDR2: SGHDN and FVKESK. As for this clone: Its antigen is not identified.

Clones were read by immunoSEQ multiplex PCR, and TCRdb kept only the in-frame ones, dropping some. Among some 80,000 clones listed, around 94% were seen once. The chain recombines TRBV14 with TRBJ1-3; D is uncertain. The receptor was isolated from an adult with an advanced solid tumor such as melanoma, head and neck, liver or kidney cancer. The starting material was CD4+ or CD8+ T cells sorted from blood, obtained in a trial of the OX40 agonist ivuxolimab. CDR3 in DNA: TGTGCCAGCAGCTACTCCCCCGTCGGCTCTGGAAACACCATATATTTT. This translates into CASSYSPVGSGNTIYF.